The 17 T cell receptor beta chains reported below all come from one sample, sequenced in a study of beta chain features in type 1 diabetes. Points from the study as a whole: Across all four CD4+ subsets, people with type 1 diabetes showed modestly shorter TCRB CDR3s.

What these receptors recognize is not known. The whole isolated RNA underwent reverse transcription, so sequencing captured expressed TCRB transcripts. Assay: immunoSEQ multiplex PCR; the TCRdb copy retains only in-frame clones and omits some. The sample includes nearly 700,000 clones, roughly an eighth of them seen just once. The material sequenced was naive CD4+ T cells from blood. The receptors stem from a man aged 18 to 30 with type 1 diabetes.

This chain uses TRBV30 with TRBJ1-1, with TRBD1 matching over 7 bases. V dropped 3 bases and J dropped 10; count of bases not matched to a gene: 17. The CDR3 runs 15 residues. CDR1 GTSNPN and CDR2 SVGIG come from the germline V gene (reference sequence). The DNA for the CDR3 is TGTGCCTGGAGACACCTAGACAGGGATGGGGCAGCAGCTTTCTTT. Translating it yields CAWRHLDRDGAAAFF.

This chain links TRBV4-1 with TRBJ1-2; 7 bases line up with TRBD1. CDR3 length: 13 amino acids. Germline V gene lookup returns CDR1 MGHRA and CDR2 YSYEKL. Losses at the gene ends were 9 bases for V and 7 bases for J; bases not matched to a gene: 11. Here the CDR3 reads CARSRQGGFGYTF. CDR3 nucleotides: TGCGCCAGATCTCGACAGGGTGGTTTTGGCTACACCTTC.

The chain uses TRBV6-1 and TRBJ2-5; 9 bases match TRBD1. V shed 3 bases and J 4 bases; nucleotides not matched to a gene: 6. Germline V gene lookup returns CDR1 MNHNS and CDR2 SASEGT. The CDR3 is 15 amino acids. The CDR3 protein is CASSEDRGGRETQYF. In nucleotides, the CDR3 is TGTGCCAGCAGTGAGGACAGGGGAGGACGAGAGACCCAGTACTTC.

The chain has TRBV14 and TRBJ1-1; D is possibly TRBD1 (6 bases). Germline loops: CDR1 SGHDN, CDR2 FVKESK. The CDR3 covers 13 residues. Trimming took off 3 bases at V and 3 bases at J, with 8 bases between the two ends. The CDR3 sequence: CASSQDSYTEAFF. In DNA, the CDR3 is TGTGCCAGCAGCCAGGACAGTTACACTGAAGCTTTCTTT.

This clone was counted only a few times. CDR3: CSAQDVQIAPIFPNYGYTF. The CDR3 DNA sequence: TGCAGCGCCCAGGACGTACAGATCGCACCAATTTTCCCGAACTATGGCTACACCTTC. The chain couples TRBV29-1 to TRBJ1-2; D is unresolved. The germline gives CDR1 SQVTM, CDR2 ANQGSEA. This CDR3 has 19 residues. V lost 7 bases, J lost 2 bases, and 32 bases lay in between.

This clone was seen a few times. The chain has TRBV28 and TRBJ1-1; D is perhaps TRBD1 (5 bases). V was clipped by 8 bases and J by 1 base, with 17 bases between them. CDR1 and CDR2 from the germline V gene are MDHEN and SYDVKM. The CDR3 consists of 15 residues. CDR3 nucleotides: TGTGCCAGCGGGCCACCGGGACCCTGGAACACTGAAGCTTTCTTT. Its protein is CASGPPGPWNTEAFF.

This clone has more than one count but fewer than ten. Other DNA variants within this sample encode the same CDR3. The chain links TRBV4-1 to TRBJ1-4, with 9 nucleotides matching TRBD1. The V and J ends lost 4 bases and 0 bases, in that order; junction bases with no gene match: 3. Germline V gives CDR1 MGHRA, CDR2 YSYEKL. The CDR3 totals 16 residues. The chain's CDR3 is CASSPGQGPTNEKLFF. The DNA for the CDR3 is TGCGCCAGCAGCCCAGGACAGGGGCCAACTAATGAAAAACTGTTTTTT.

The rearrangement links TRBV9 to TRBJ2-7; 8 bases align to TRBD2. The germline gives CDR1 SGDLS, CDR2 YYNGEE. Unmatched junction bases numbered 14, after V lost 4 bases and J lost 5 bases. This CDR3 is 16 amino acids long. The CDR3 here is CASSHTSGGTLNEQYF. The CDR3 DNA reads as TGTGCCAGCAGCCACACTAGCGGAGGGACGTTGAACGAGCAGTACTTC.

This clone was counted only a few times. The rearrangement uses TRBV15 and TRBJ2-7; the D gene is possibly TRBD1 (5 bases). The CDR3 extends over 15 amino acids. The germline gives CDR1 LNHNV, CDR2 YYDKDF (reference sequence). Trimming stripped 0 bases from V and 3 bases from J, with 12 bases between. The chain's CDR3 is CATSRDPQGFYEQYF. CDR3 sequence (DNA): TGTGCCACCAGCAGAGACCCGCAGGGTTTCTACGAGCAGTACTTC.

This clone was found a few times. J is TRBJ1-6 and V is TRBV2, with D possibly TRBD1 on 6 matching bases. Trimming took 4 bases from V and 6 from J, leaving 13 bases between them. The germline gives CDR1 SNHLY, CDR2 FYNNEI. The CDR3 has 15 residues. CDR3 in amino acids: CASSVQGLGNSPLHF. The CDR3 coding sequence is TGTGCCAGCAGTGTTCAGGGGCTGGGTAATTCACCCCTCCACTTT.

This chain links TRBV4-1 with TRBJ1-5; the D gene is possibly TRBD1 (5 bases). The CDR3 covers 16 residues. Germline CDR1 MGHRA, CDR2 YSYEKL. Trimming removed 0 bases from V and 3 bases from J, with 12 bases in between. The CDR3 DNA is TGCGCCAGCAGCCAAGACTGGCAGGGATACAATCAGCCCCAGCATTTT. Its translation: CASSQDWQGYNQPQHF.

This clone was found a few times. The CDR3 sequence is CASSALQETQYF. CDR3 nucleotide sequence: TGCGCCAGCAGCGCCCTCCAAGAGACCCAGTACTTC. The V gene is TRBV5-1, the J gene TRBJ2-5, with no clear D. The V end lost 4 bases, the J end lost 1 base, and 5 bases lay between the germline ends. CDR1 is SGHRS and CDR2 is YFSETQ in the germline V gene. CDR3 size: 12 residues.

The rearrangement uses TRBV6-1 and TRBJ2-2, with a tentative D call TRBD1 (5 bases). V gave up 8 bases and J gave up 3 bases, with 10 bases separating them. Germline V gives CDR1 MNHNS, CDR2 SASEGT. The CDR3 length is 13 residues. The CDR3 nucleotides read TGTGCCAGCCAGGGTAGAGACACCGGGGAGCTGTTTTTT. Translating it yields CASQGRDTGELFF.

Note on this clone: Since the CDR3 does not end with the conserved phenylalanine or tryptophan, this likely comes from a read error. The DNA is left out, because the CDR3 cannot be placed on it with certainty; the CDR3 is given as TCRdb lists it. This rearrangement joins TRBV5-6 to TRBJ1-2. Termini included, the CDR3 measures 11 amino acids. Germline assignment: CDR1 SGHDT and CDR2 YYEEEE. The chain's CDR3 is CASSLGPPVTL.

V usage is TRBV18 and J usage is TRBJ1-3; weak D call: TRBD1 (6 bases). Germline CDR1 is KGHSH and CDR2 is LQKENI. The CDR3 covers 17 residues. V was pared by 6 bases and J by 0 bases, with 18 bases between. In DNA form, the CDR3 reads TGTGCCAGCTCCCCGACGGGGGGCAGCAGCTCTGGAAACACCATATATTTT. As protein: CASSPTGGSSSGNTIYF.

This clone has just a few counts. This chain connects TRBV5-4 to TRBJ1-2; 8 bases align to TRBD1. Losses at the gene ends were 7 bases for V and 4 bases for J; bases not matched to a gene: 12. The CDR3 sequence is 15 residues long. CDR1 and CDR2 from the germline V gene are SGHNT and YYREEE (reference sequence). This CDR3 reads CASQSGGAEVYGYTF. The CDR3 region has the DNA TGTGCCAGCCAGTCAGGGGGCGCGGAGGTCTATGGCTACACCTTC.

This sequence joins TRBV6-5 and TRBJ2-7; D assignment may be TRBD1 or TRBD2 (5 bases each). This CDR3 is built from 14 residues. The germline V and J ends were trimmed by 6 bases and 2 bases, with 14 bases remaining between them. Per the germline V gene, CDR1 is MNHEY and CDR2 is SVGAGI. CDR3 loop: CASSSGTETYEQYF. The CDR3 DNA reads TGTGCCAGCAGCTCCGGGACCGAGACCTACGAGCAGTACTTC.